This entry is about one T cell receptor (beta chain). V was clipped by 4 bases and J by 7 bases; unmatched bases: 5. The CDR3 covers 13 residues. Germline V gene data show CDR1 as KGHSY and CDR2 as FQNENV. This specimen comes from a study of blood T cell repertoires in COVID-19. Clones were read by immunoSEQ multiplex PCR, and TCRdb kept only the in-frame ones, dropping some. The table lists 85,000 to 100,000 clones, about 82% of them singletons. The TCR originated in an older woman in a cohort sampled during active or convalescent COVID-19. The J gene is TRBJ1-1, the V gene TRBV16; 8 bases line up with TRBD1. The specimen was peripheral blood. The CDR3 nucleotides read TGTGCCAGCAGCCTCGGGACAGGAGGTGAAGCTTTCTTT. Translated, it gives CASSLGTGGEAFF.